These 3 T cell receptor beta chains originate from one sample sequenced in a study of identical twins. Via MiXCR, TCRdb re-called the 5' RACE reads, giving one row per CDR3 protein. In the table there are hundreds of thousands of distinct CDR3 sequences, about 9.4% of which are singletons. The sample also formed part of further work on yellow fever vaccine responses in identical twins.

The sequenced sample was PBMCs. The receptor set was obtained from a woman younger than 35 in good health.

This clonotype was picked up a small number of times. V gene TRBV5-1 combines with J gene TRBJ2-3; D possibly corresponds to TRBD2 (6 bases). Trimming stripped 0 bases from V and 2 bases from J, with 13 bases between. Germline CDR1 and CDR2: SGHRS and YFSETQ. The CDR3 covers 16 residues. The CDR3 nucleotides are TGCGCCAGCAGCTTGGTCGCTAGCGTACCCACAGATACGCAGTATTTT. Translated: CASSLVASVPTDTQYF.

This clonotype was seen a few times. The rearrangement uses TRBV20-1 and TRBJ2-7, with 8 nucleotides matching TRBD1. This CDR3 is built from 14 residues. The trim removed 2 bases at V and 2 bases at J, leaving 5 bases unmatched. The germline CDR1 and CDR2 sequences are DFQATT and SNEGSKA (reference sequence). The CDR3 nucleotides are TGCAGTGCTAGACCAGACAGGGGAACCTACGAGCAGTACTTC. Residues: CSARPDRGTYEQYF.

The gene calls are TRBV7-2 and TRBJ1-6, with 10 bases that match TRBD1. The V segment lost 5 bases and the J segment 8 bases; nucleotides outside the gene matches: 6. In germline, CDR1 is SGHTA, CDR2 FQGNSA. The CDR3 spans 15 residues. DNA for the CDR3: TGTGCCAGCAGCCCGGGACAGGGGTATTATTCACCCCTCCACTTT. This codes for CASSPGQGYYSPLHF.